The present T cell receptor (beta chain) was sequenced within a study of blood T cell repertoires in COVID-19. Overall study context: There were acute and convalescent COVID-19 samples, and they came from the United States, Italy and Spain. T cells, B-cell-depleted T cells, or PBMCs supplied cDNA or gDNA.

Measured with immunoSEQ multiplex PCR; TCRdb has only the in-frame clones, and not every one. The table has 270,000 or so clones, about 89% seen once. This CDR3 region has 12 residues. The germline gives CDR1 MDHEN, CDR2 SYDVKM. Trimming cost V 6 bases and J 2 bases, with 7 bases left between them. Comments on this clone: This sample includes further DNA sequences coding for the same CDR3.

The V gene is TRBV28, the J gene TRBJ1-2; D unresolved. Sequencing used peripheral blood. This clonotype originated in a middle-aged man with active or convalescent COVID-19. DNA of the CDR3: TGTGCCAGCAGCTTACAGAACTATGGCTACACCTTC. Protein sequence: CASSLQNYGYTF.